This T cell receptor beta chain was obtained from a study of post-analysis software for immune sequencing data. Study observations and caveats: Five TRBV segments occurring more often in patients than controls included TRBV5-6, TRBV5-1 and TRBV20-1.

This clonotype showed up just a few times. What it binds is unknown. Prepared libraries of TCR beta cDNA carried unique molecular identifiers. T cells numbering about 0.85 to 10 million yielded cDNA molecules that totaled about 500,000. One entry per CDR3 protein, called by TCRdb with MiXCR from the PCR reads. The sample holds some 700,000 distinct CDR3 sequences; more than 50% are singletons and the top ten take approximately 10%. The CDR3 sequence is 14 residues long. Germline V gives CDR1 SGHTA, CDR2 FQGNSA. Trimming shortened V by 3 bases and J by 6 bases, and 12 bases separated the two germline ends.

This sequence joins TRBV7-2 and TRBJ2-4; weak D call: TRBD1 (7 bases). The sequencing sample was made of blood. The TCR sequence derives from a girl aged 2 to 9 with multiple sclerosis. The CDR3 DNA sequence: TGTGCCAGCAGCTTCGAGCAGGGGGGAAACATTCAGTACTTC. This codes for CASSFEQGGNIQYF.